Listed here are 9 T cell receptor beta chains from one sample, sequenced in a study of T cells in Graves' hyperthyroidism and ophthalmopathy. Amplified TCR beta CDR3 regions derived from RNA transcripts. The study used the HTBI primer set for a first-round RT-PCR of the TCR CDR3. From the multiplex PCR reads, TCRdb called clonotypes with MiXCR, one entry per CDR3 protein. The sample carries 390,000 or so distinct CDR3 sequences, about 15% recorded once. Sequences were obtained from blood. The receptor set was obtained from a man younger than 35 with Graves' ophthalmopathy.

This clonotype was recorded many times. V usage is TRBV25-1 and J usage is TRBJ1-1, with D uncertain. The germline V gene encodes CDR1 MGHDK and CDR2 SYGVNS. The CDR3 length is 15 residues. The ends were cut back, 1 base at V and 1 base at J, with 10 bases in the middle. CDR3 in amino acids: CASSESSRRNTEAFF. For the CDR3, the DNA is TGTGCCAGCAGTGAATCGTCCAGACGGAACACTGAAGCTTTCTTT.

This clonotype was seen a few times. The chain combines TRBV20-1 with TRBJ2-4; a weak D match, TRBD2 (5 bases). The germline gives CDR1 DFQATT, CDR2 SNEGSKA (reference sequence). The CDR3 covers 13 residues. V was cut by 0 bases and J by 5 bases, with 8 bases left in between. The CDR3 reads CSARELGENIQYF. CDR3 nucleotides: TGCAGTGCTAGAGAACTCGGGGAAAACATTCAGTACTTC.

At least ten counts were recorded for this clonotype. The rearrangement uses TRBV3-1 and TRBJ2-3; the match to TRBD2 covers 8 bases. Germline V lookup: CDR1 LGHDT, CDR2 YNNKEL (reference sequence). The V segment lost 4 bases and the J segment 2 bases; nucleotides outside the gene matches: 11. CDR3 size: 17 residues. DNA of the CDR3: TGTGCCAGCAGCCCATTTAGAACTAGCGGATCCACAGATACGCAGTATTTT. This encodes CASSPFRTSGSTDTQYF.

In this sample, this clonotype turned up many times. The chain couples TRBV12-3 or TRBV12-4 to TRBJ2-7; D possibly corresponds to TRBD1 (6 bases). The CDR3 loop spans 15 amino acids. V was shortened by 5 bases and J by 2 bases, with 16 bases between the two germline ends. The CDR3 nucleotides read TGTGCCAGCAGTCACCCGGACAGAATAGCCTACGAGCAGTACTTC. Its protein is CASSHPDRIAYEQYF.

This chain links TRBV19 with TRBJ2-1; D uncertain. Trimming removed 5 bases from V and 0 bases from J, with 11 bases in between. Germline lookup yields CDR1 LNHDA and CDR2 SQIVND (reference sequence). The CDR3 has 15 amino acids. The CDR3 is CASSQRPSSYNEQFF. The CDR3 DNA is TGTGCCAGTAGTCAGAGACCTAGCTCCTACAATGAGCAGTTCTTC.

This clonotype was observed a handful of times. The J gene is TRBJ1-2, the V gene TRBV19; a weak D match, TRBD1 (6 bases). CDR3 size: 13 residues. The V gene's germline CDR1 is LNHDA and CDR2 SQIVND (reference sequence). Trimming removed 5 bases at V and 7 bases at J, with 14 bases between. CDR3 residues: CASSPQQGRGYTF. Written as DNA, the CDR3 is TGTGCCAGTAGTCCCCAACAGGGACGTGGCTACACCTTC.

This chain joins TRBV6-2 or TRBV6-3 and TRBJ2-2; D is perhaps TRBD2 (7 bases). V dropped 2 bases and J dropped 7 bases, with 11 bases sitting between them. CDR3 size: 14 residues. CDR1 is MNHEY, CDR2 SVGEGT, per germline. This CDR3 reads CASSYGGAIGELFF. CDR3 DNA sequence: TGTGCCAGCAGTTACGGGGGGGCTATCGGGGAGCTGTTTTTT.

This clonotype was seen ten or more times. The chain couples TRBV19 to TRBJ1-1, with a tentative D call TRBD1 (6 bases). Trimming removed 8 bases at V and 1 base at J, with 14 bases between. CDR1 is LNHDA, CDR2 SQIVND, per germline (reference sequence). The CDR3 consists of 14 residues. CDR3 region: CASPVRTANTEAFF. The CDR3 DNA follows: TGTGCCAGTCCCGTTAGGACAGCGAACACTGAAGCTTTCTTT. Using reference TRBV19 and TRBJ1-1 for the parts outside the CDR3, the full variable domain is DGGITQSPKYLFRKEGQNVTLSCEQNLNHDAMYWYRQDPGQGLRLIYYSQIVNDFQKGDIAEGYSVSREKKESFPLTVTSAQKNPTAFYLCASPVRTANTEAFFGQGTRLTVV.

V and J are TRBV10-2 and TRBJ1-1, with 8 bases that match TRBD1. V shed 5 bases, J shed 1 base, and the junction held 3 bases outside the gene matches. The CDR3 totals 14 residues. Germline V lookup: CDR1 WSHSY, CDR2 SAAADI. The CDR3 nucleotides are TGCGCCAGCAGTACGACAGGGGAGAACACTGAAGCTTTCTTT. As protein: CASSTTGENTEAFF.